This T cell receptor (beta chain) was recovered during a study of control samples from healthy donors and cancer patients. TCRdb's copy holds only in-frame clones and misses some; the assay was immunoSEQ multiplex PCR. The data contain about 120,000 clones, 85% to 90% of them seen just once; the ten biggest clones take up about 1%. The CDR3 runs 13 residues. V shed 1 base and J shed 0 bases, with 3 bases lying between them. Per the germline V gene, CDR1 is MNHEY and CDR2 is SMNVEV (reference sequence). Sequenced: PBMCs. The genes are TRBV27 and TRBJ1-1; D gene ambiguous. The receptor was derived from a woman aged 50 to 65 with colorectal cancer. CDR3 amino acids: CASSLYMNTEAFF. For the CDR3, the DNA is TGTGCCAGCAGTTTATATATGAACACTGAAGCTTTCTTT.